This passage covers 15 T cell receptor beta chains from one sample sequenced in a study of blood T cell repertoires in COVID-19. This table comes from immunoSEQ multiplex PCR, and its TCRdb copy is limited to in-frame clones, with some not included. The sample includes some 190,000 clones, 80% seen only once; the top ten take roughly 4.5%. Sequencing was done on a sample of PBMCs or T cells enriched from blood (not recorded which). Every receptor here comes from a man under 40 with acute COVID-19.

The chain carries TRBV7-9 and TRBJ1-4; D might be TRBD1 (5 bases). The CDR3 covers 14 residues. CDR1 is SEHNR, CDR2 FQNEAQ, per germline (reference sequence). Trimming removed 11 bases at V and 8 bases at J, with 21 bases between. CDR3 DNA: TGTGCCGGACGTCGAATAGGGGTAGGGGAAAAACTGTTTTTT. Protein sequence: CAGRRIGVGEKLFF.

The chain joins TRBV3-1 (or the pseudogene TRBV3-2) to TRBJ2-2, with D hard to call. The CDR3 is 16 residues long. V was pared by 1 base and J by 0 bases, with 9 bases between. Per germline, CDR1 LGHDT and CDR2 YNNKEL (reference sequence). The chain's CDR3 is CASSQAAGTNTGELFF. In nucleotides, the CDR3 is TGTGCCAGCAGCCAAGCCGCAGGTACGAACACCGGGGAGCTGTTTTTT.

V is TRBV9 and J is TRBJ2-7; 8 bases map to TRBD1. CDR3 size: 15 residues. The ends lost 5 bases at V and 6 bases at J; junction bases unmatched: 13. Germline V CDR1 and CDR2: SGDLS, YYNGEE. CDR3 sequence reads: CASSRFQGASREQYF. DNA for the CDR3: TGTGCCAGCAGTCGCTTCCAGGGGGCGTCTCGCGAGCAGTACTTC.

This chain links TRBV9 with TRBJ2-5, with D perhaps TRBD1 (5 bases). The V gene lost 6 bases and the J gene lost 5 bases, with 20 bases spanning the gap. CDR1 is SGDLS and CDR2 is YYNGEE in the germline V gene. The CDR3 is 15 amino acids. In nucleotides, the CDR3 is TGTGCCAGCACCCTATCTAACGGGCAGGGTGAGACCCAGTACTTC. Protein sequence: CASTLSNGQGETQYF.

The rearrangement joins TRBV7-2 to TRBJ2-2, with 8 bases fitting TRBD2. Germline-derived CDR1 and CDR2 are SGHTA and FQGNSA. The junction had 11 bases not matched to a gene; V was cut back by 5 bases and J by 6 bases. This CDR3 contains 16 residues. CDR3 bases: TGTGCCAGCAGCCCACCTATAGGCGGGGGGCCCGGGGAGCTGTTTTTT. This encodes CASSPPIGGGPGELFF.

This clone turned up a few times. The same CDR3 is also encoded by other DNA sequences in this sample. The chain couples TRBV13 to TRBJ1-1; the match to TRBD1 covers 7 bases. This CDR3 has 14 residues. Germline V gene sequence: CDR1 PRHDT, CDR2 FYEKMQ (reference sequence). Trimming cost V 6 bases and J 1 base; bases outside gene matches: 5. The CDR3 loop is CASSYRTGNTEAFF. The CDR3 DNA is TGTGCCAGCAGTTATAGGACAGGGAACACTGAAGCTTTCTTT.

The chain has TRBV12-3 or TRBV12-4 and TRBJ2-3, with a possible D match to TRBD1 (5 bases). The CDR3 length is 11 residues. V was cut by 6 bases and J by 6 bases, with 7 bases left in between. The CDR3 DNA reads TGTGCCAGCAGCTACAGGGATACGCAGTATTTT. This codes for CASSYRDTQYF.

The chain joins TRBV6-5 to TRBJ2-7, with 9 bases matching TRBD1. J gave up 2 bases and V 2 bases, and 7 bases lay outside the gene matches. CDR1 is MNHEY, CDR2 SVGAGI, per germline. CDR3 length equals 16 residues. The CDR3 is CASSYGGTGSPYEQYF. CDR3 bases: TGTGCCAGCAGTTACGGCGGGACAGGGTCTCCCTACGAGCAGTACTTC.

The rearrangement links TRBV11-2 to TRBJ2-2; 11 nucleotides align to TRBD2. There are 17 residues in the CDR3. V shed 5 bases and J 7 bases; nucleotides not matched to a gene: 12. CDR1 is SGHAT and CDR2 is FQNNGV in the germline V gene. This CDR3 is CASSPSRLAGTVGELFF. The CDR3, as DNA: TGTGCCAGCAGCCCCAGCCGACTAGCGGGGACGGTCGGGGAGCTGTTTTTT.

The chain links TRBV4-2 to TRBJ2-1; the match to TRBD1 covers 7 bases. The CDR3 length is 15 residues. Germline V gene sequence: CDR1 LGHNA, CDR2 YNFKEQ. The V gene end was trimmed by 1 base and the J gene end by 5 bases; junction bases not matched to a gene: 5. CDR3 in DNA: TGTGCCAGCAGCCAAGCGATCGGGACAGACAATGAGCAGTTCTTC. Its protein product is CASSQAIGTDNEQFF.

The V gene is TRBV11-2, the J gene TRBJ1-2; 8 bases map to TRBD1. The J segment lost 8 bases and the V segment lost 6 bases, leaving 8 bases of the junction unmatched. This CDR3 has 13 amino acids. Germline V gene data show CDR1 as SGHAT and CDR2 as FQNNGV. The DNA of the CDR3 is TGTGCCAGCAGACCCCAGGGGGCGAACGGCTACACCTTC. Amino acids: CASRPQGANGYTF.

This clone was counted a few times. CDR3 DNA sequence: TGTGCCAGCTCGCAGTTTGAAGATACGCAGTATTTT. Its translation is CASSQFEDTQYF. The V gene is TRBV11-3, the J gene TRBJ2-3, with D hard to call. The V end was cut by 8 bases, the J end by 5 bases, with 11 bases between. Germline CDR1 reads SGHNT; CDR2 reads YENEEA. The CDR3 loop spans 12 amino acids.

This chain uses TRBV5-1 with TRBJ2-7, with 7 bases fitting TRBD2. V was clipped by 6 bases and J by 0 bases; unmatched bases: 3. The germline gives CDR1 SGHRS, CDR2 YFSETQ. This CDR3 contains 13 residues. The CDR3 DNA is TGCGCCAGCAACGGGGGGAGCTCCTACGAGCAGTACTTC. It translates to CASNGGSSYEQYF.

The CDR3 DNA is TGTGCCTGGACACGGGGGGGAGCGGCAAGAGGCTACACCTTC. Its protein is CAWTRGGAARGYTF. The J gene is TRBJ1-2, the V gene TRBV30; a possible D gene is TRBD1 (5 bases). V gave up 4 bases and J gave up 8 bases, with 20 bases separating them. The germline V gene encodes CDR1 GTSNPN and CDR2 SVGIG (reference sequence). The CDR3 runs 14 residues. Using reference TRBV30 and TRBJ1-2 for the parts outside the CDR3, the full variable domain is SQTIHQWPATLVQPVGSPLSLECTVEGTSNPNLYWYRQAAGRGLQLLFYSVGIGQISSEVPQNLSASRPQDRQFILSSKKLLLSDSGFYLCAWTRGGAARGYTFGSGTRLTVV.

The CDR3 DNA sequence: TGTGCCAGCAGCCAAGAGTCGGTTAAAACTTTCTTT. This gives the protein CASSQESVKTFF. The chain combines TRBV14 with TRBJ1-1; no clear D. CDR1 is SGHDN and CDR2 is FVKESK in the germline V gene. There are 12 residues in the CDR3. The ends were cut back, 0 bases at V and 12 bases at J, with 11 bases in the middle.